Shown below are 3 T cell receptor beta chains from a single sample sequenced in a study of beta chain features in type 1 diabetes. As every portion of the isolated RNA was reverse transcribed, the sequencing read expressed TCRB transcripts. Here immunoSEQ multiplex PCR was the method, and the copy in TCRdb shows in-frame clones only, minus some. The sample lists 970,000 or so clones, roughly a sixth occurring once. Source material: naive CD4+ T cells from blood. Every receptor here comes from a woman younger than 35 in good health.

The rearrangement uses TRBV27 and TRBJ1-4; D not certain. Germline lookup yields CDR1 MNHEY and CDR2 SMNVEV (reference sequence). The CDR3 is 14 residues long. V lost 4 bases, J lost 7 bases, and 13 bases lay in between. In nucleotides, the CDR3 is TGTGCCAGCAGTTCAGCCCACATCGGTGAAAAACTGTTTTTT. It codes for CASSSAHIGEKLFF.

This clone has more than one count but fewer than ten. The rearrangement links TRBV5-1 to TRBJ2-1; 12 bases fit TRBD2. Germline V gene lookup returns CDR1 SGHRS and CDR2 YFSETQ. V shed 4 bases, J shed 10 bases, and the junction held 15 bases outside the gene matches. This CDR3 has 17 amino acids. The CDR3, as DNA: TGCGCCAGCAGCCAGGTCAGTCTAGCGGGAGGGTTTCGAGAGCAGTTCTTC. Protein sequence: CASSQVSLAGGFREQFF.

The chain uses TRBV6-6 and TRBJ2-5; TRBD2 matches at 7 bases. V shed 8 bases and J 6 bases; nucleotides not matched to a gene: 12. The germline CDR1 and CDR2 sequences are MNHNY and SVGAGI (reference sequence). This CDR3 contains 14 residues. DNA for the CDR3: TGTGCCAGCGGCGAGGCTCGGGGGGTTCAGACCCAGTACTTC. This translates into CASGEARGVQTQYF.